This TCR beta chain was recorded in a study of identical twins. Using its own MiXCR run on the 5' RACE reads, TCRdb lists one record per CDR3 protein. This sample yields around 1.7 million distinct CDR3 sequences, of which 25% to 35% are seen a single time; around 0.25% belongs to the top ten. The source of this sequence is a newborn girl in good health. Sequencing was done on a sample of cord blood.

CDR3 nucleotides: TGCAGCGTTGTCTTTTTAGGACAGGTCACCTACGAGCAGTACTTC. It yields the protein CSVVFLGQVTYEQYF. This rearrangement joins TRBV29-1 to TRBJ2-7, with 7 bases matching TRBD1. This CDR3 has 15 residues. Per the germline V gene, CDR1 is SQVTM and CDR2 is ANQGSEA. V shed 4 bases, J shed 2 bases, and the junction held 11 bases outside the gene matches.